This T cell receptor (beta chain) was identified in a study of regulatory T cells in long-lasting Graves disease. Study-wide results and caveats: Persistent disease was associated with favored TRBV28 usage and with favored use of TRBJ1-2 and TRBJ2-5.

The J segment lost 3 bases and the V segment lost 8 bases, leaving 10 bases of the junction unmatched. Germline CDR1 SGHVS, CDR2 FNYEAQ. CDR3 length: 14 residues. This clonotype has a count of ten or more. Its specificity is not known. Arm-PCR of CDR3 regions with iRepertoire HTBI primers generated TCR beta libraries. TCRdb re-analysed the multiplex PCR reads in MiXCR, keeping a single row per CDR3 protein. The data hold 450,000 to 650,000 distinct CDR3 sequences, with 16% observed a single time. Stated time point: newly diagnosed GD, antithyroid drugs for less than 3 months. PBMCs were the source of the RNA used for TCR sequencing. These same data were also listed under a study on T cells in Graves' hyperthyroidism and ophthalmopathy. This second report adds: Most expanded thyroid clonotypes above 0.001 also appeared in blood.

Sequencing was performed on peripheral blood mononuclear cells (PBMCs), taken at new diagnosis, from a patient treated with antithyroid drugs. The receptor's source is a woman aged 35 to 59 with Graves disease. The chain links TRBV7-6 to TRBJ2-7; 7 bases line up with TRBD1. The CDR3 reads CASGPGQTYYEQYF. As DNA, the CDR3 is TGTGCCAGCGGGCCGGGACAGACCTACTACGAGCAGTACTTC.